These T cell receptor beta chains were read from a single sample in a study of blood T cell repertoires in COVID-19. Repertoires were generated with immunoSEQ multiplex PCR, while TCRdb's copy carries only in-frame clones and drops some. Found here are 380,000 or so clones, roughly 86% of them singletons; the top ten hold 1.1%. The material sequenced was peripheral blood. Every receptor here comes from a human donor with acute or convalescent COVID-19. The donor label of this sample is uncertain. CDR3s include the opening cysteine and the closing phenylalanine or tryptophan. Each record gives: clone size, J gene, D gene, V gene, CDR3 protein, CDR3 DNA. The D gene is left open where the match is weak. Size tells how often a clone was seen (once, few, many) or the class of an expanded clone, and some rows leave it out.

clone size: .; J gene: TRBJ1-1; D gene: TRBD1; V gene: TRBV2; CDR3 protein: CASNPTGGGTEAFF; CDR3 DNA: TGTGCCAGCAATCCGACAGGGGGCGGCACTGAAGCTTTCTTT
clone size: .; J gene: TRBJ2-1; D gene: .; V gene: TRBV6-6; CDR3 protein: CASRSARDKNYNEQFF; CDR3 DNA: TGTGCCAGCAGAAGCGCCCGGGACAAGAACTACAATGAGCAGTTCTTC
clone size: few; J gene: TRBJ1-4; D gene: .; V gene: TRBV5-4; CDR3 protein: CASSFWDNREKLFF; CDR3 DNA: TGTGCCAGCAGCTTTTGGGACAATCGGGAAAAACTGTTTTTT
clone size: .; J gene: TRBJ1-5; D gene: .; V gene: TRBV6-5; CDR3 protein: CASSYSKRSNQPQHF; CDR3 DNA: TGTGCCAGCAGTTACTCGAAACGGTCAAATCAGCCCCAGCATTTT
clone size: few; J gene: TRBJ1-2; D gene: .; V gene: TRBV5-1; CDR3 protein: CASSSGGQTYYGYTF; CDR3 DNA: TGCGCCAGCAGCTCTGGTGGACAAACTTATTATGGCTACACCTTC
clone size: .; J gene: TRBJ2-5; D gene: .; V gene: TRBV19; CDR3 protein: CASSPGQGPGTQYF; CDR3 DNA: TGTGCCAGTAGCCCCGGGCAGGGGCCGGGGACCCAGTACTTC
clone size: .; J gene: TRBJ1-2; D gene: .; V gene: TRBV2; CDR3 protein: CASSAGKTNYGYTF; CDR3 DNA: TGTGCCAGCAGTGCCGGGAAAACTAACTATGGCTACACCTTC
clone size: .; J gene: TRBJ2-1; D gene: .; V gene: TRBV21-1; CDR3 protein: CASSKGCLAEASYNEQFF; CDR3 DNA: TGTGCCAGCAGCAAAGGTTGTCTAGCGGAGGCATCCTACAATGAGCAGTTCTTC
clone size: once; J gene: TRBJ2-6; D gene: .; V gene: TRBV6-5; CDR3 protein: CASSYSSGGANVLTF; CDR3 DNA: TGTGCCAGCAGTTACTCCTCCGGTGGGGCCAACGTCCTGACTTTC
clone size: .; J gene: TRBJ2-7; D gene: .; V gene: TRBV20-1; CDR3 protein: CSAKQGNEQYF; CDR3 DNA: TGCAGTGCTAAACAGGGCAACGAGCAGTACTTC
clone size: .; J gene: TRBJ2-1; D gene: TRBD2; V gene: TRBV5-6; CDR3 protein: CASSLAAGGPADNEQFF; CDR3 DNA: TGTGCCAGCAGCTTGGCAGCGGGAGGGCCGGCGGACAATGAGCAGTTCTTC
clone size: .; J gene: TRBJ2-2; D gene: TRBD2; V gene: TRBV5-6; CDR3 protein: CASSLRLAGGPGELFF; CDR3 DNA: TGTGCCAGCAGCCTCAGACTAGCGGGGGGCCCCGGGGAGCTGTTTTTT
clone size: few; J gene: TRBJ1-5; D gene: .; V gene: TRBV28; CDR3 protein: CASRPQGHLSNQPQHF; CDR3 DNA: TGTGCCAGCAGACCTCAGGGACACCTAAGCAATCAGCCCCAGCATTTT
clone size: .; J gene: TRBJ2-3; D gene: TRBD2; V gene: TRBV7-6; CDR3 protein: CASSSVAGVGDTQYF; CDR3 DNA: TGTGCCAGCAGCTCAGTAGCGGGAGTTGGGGATACGCAGTATTTT
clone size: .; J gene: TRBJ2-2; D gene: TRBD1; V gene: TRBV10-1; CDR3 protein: CASGQGGRTGELFF; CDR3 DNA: TGCGCCAGCGGACAGGGGGGCCGCACCGGGGAGCTGTTTTTT
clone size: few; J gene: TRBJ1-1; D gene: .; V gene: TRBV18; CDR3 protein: CASSPGEKAFF; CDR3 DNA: TGTGCCAGCTCACCAGGGGAGAAAGCTTTCTTT
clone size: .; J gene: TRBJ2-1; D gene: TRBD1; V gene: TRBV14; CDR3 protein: CASSHRDRVGNEQFF; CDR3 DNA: TGTGCCAGCAGCCACCGGGACAGGGTCGGCAATGAGCAGTTCTTC
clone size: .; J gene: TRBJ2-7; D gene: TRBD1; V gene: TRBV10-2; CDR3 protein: CASSPGQGPYEQYF; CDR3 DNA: TGCGCCAGCAGTCCGGGACAGGGACCATACGAGCAGTACTTC
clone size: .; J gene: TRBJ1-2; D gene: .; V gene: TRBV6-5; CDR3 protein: CASFQGGGYTF; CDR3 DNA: TGTGCCAGTTTCCAGGGCGGTGGCTACACCTTC
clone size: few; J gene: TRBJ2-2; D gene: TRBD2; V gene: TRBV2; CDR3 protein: CASVTSGARGTGELFF; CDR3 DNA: TGTGCCAGCGTGACTAGCGGCGCCCGCGGCACCGGGGAGCTGTTTTTT
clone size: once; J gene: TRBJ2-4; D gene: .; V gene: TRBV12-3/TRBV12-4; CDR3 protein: CASSSDSGHIQYF; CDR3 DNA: TGTGCCAGCAGTTCGGACAGTGGGCACATTCAGTACTTC
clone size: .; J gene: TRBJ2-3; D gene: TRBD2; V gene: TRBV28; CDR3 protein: CASSFGGGALDTQYF; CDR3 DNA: TGTGCCAGCAGTTTCGGCGGGGGGGCCCTGGATACGCAGTATTTT
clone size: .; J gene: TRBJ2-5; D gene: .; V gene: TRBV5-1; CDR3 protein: CASSLGTVAGQETQYF; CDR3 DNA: TGCGCCAGCAGCTTGGGAACGGTTGCAGGACAAGAGACCCAGTACTTC
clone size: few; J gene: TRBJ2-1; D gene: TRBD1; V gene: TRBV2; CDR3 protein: CASTIRTGNEQFF; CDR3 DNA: TGTGCCAGCACCATCAGGACAGGTAATGAGCAGTTCTTC
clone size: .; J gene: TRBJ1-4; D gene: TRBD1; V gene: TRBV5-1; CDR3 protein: CASSAGQLNEKLFF; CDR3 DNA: TGCGCCAGCAGCGCGGGACAGCTTAATGAAAAACTGTTTTTT
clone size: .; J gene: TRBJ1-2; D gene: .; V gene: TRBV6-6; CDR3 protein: CASSYDAGRGYGYTF; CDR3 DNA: TGTGCCAGCAGTTACGATGCGGGCAGGGGCTATGGCTACACCTTC
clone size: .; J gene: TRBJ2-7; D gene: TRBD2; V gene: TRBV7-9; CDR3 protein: CASSLGASGTSEQYF; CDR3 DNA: TGTGCCAGCAGCTTAGGGGCTAGCGGGACGAGCGAGCAGTACTTC
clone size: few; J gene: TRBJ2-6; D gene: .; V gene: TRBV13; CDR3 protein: CASSLGQGSRSGANVLTF; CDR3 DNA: TGTGCCAGCAGCTTGGGGCAGGGAAGTAGATCTGGGGCCAACGTCCTGACTTTC
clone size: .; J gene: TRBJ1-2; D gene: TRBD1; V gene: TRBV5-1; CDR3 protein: CASSLVRQGANRYTF; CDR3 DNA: TGCGCCAGCAGCTTGGTCCGACAGGGAGCAAATCGCTACACCTTC
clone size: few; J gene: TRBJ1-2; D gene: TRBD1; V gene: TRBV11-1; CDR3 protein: CASSRDRSVVGYTF; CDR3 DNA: TGTGCCAGCAGCCGGGACAGGTCCGTAGTTGGCTACACCTTC
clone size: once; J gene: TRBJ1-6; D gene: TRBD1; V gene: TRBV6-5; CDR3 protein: CASKGQGSSPLHF; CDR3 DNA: TGTGCCAGCAAGGGACAGGGTTCATCACCCCTCCACTTT
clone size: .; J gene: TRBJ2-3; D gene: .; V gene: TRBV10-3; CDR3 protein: CAINKAPEYTDTQYF; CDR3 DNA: TGTGCCATCAATAAAGCCCCCGAATACACAGATACGCAGTATTTT
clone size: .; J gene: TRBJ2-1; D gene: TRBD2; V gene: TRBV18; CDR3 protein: CASSPPRGGAYNEQFF; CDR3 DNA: TGTGCCAGCTCACCACCTCGGGGGGGAGCCTACAATGAGCAGTTCTTC
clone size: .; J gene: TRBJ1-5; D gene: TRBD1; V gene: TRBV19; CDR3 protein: CASSLDRDQPQHF; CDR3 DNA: TGTGCCAGTAGCCTGGACAGGGATCAGCCCCAGCATTTT
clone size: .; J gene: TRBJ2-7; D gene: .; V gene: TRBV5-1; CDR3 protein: CASRQTGSSYEQYF; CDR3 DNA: TGCGCCAGCAGGCAAACAGGGAGCTCCTACGAGCAGTACTTC
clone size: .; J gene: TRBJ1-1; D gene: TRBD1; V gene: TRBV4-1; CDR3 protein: CASSLVGQGGATEAFF; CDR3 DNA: TGCGCCAGCAGCCTAGTTGGACAGGGAGGGGCTACTGAAGCTTTCTTT
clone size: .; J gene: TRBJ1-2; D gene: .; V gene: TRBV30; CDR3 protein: CAWSQQGYGYTF; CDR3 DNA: TGTGCCTGGTCCCAGCAGGGATATGGCTACACCTTC
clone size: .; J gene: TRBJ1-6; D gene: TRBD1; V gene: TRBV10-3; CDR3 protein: CAISELGSLRGNSPLHF; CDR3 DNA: TGTGCCATCAGTGAGCTGGGGAGCCTCAGGGGGAATTCACCCCTCCACTTT
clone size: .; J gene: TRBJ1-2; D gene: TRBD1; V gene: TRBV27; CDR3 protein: CASSPGQGARYGYTF; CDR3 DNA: TGTGCCAGCAGCCCGGGACAGGGGGCCAGATATGGCTACACCTTC
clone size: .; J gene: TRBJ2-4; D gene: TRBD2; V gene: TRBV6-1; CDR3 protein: CASSEWEGWRNIQYF; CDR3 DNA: TGTGCCAGCAGTGAGTGGGAGGGGTGGAGGAACATTCAGTACTTC
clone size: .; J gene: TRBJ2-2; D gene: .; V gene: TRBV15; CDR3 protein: CATSRGENTGELFF; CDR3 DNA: TGTGCCACCAGCAGGGGAGAGAACACCGGGGAGCTGTTTTTT
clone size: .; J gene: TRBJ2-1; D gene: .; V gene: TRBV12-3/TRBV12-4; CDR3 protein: CASSPTSYNEQFF; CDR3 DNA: TGTGCCAGCAGTCCCACTAGCTACAATGAGCAGTTCTTC
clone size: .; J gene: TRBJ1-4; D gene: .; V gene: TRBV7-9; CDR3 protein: CASSLGQNNEKLFF; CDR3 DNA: TGTGCCAGCAGCTTAGGACAGAATAATGAAAAACTGTTTTTT
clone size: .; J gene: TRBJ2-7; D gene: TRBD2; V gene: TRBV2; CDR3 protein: CASSGGGAREQYF; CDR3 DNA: TGTGCCAGCAGCGGCGGGGGGGCGAGGGAGCAGTACTTC
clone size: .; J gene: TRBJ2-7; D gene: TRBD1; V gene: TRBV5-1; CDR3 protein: CASSDGTAYEQYF; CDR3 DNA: TGCGCCAGCAGCGACGGGACAGCTTACGAGCAGTACTTC
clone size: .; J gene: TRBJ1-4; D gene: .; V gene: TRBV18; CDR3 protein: CASSLGRGNEKLFF; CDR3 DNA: TGTGCCAGCTCACTCGGTAGAGGTAATGAAAAACTGTTTTTT
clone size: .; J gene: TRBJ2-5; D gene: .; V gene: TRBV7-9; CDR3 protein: CASSLVDKQQETQYF; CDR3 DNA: TGTGCCAGCAGCTTGGTGGACAAGCAACAAGAGACCCAGTACTTC
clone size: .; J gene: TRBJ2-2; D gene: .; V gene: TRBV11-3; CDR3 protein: CASSLSGVELFF; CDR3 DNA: TGTGCCAGCAGCTTAAGTGGAGTGGAGCTGTTTTTT
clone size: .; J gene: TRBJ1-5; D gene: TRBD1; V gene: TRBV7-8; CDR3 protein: CASSSRDSINQPQHF; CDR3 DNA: TGTGCCAGCAGCAGCCGGGACAGCATCAATCAGCCCCAGCATTTT
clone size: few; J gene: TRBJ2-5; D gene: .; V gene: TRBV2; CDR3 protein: CASRQVQETQYF; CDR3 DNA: TGTGCCAGCAGACAGGTCCAAGAGACCCAGTACTTC
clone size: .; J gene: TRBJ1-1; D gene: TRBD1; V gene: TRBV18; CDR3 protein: CASSRAGTGAYTEAFF; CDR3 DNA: TGTGCCAGCTCACGGGCCGGGACAGGGGCCTACACTGAAGCTTTCTTT